The 31 T cell receptor beta chains given below trace back to one sample, sequenced in a study of T cell responses to AZD1222 COVID-19 vaccine. Profiling relied on immunoSEQ multiplex PCR, and the TCRdb table lists in-frame clones only, not all of them. The sample shows some 120,000 clones, roughly 87% of them seen only once. The input for sequencing was peripheral blood, taken on day 0 of AZD1222 vaccination. Source of these receptors: an adult in good health.

The J gene is TRBJ2-7, the V gene TRBV27; 8 positions match TRBD2. The CDR3 sequence is 16 residues long. Trimming took 6 bases from V and 4 from J; bases not matched to a gene: 14. The V gene's germline CDR1 is MNHEY and CDR2 SMNVEV (reference sequence). The CDR3 nucleotides are TGTGCCAGCAGCCCAGTTTCATTCGGGGGGGCTTACGAGCAGTACTTC. Its translation is CASSPVSFGGAYEQYF.

The chain joins TRBV14 to TRBJ1-2, with D possibly TRBD1 on 6 matching bases. The V gene lost 4 bases and the J gene lost 1 base, with 10 bases spanning the gap. The CDR3 spans 14 residues. CDR1 and CDR2 (germline): SGHDN, FVKESK. CDR3 protein: CASSPQGVNYGYTF. The CDR3 nucleotides read TGTGCCAGCAGCCCACAGGGAGTTAACTATGGCTACACCTTC.

The genes are TRBV7-9 and TRBJ2-5; maybe TRBD1 (5 bases). The ends were cut back, 2 bases at V and 4 bases at J, with 14 bases in the middle. The germline V gene has CDR1 SEHNR and CDR2 FQNEAQ (reference sequence). The CDR3 length is 15 residues. The CDR3, as DNA: TGTGCCAGCAGCTTAAAGGGGCAAGATGGAGAGACCCAGTACTTC. This encodes CASSLKGQDGETQYF.

The chain couples TRBV6-5 to TRBJ2-7, with TRBD2 matching 8 bases. The germline V gene has CDR1 MNHEY and CDR2 SVGAGI. This CDR3 comprises 15 residues. V shed 6 bases, J shed 3 bases, and the junction held 10 bases outside the gene matches. The CDR3 protein is CASRNPGGIIYEQYF. CDR3 DNA: TGTGCCAGCAGAAACCCGGGGGGGATCATCTACGAGCAGTACTTC.

To note about this clone: One end of the junction does not line up with germline, which may come from a read error. This chain connects TRBV6-1 to TRBJ1-5; TRBD1 agrees at 10 bases. CDR3 length: 14 amino acids. In germline, CDR1 is MNHNS, CDR2 SASEGT. DNA of the CDR3: TGTGCCAGCAGTGAAGCGGCGGGACAGGGGTATAGGAATTTT. Amino acids: CASSEAAGQGYRNF.

This chain connects TRBV19 to TRBJ1-4; TRBD1 matches at 7 bases. CDR1 is LNHDA and CDR2 is SQIVND in the germline V gene (reference sequence). V shed 10 bases and J 8 bases; nucleotides not matched to a gene: 10. The CDR3 is made up of 13 amino acids. The CDR3 region has the DNA TGTGCCACCTCCCGGGACAGACAAGAAAAACTGTTTTTT. Its translation is CATSRDRQEKLFF.

This clone appeared once. The rearrangement uses TRBV7-6 and TRBJ2-3, with TRBD2 matching over 9 bases. Germline V gene data show CDR1 as SGHVS and CDR2 as FNYEAQ. V lost 0 bases, J lost 6 bases, and 10 bases stayed unmatched. The CDR3 spans 17 residues. The CDR3 sequence: CASSLAVGGGAGDTQYF. The DNA of the CDR3 is TGTGCCAGCAGCTTAGCGGTTGGCGGGGGGGCCGGGGATACGCAGTATTTT.

V usage is TRBV5-6 and J usage is TRBJ2-1; D might be TRBD2 (6 bases). Germline assignment: CDR1 SGHDT and CDR2 YYEEEE. There are 14 residues in the CDR3. The V end was cut by 3 bases, the J end by 7 bases, with 14 bases between. The CDR3 DNA reads TGTGCCAGCAGCTCGACGGGACTCCGGAATGAGCAGTTCTTC. It specifies CASSSTGLRNEQFF.

V usage is TRBV15 and J usage is TRBJ1-2; 9 nucleotides align to TRBD1. This CDR3 spans 16 amino acids. Germline V CDR1 and CDR2: LNHNV, YYDKDF (reference sequence). Trimming removed 5 bases from V and 9 bases from J; junction bases left unmatched: 16. The CDR3 DNA sequence: TGTGCCACCAGCCACTGGGCAGTTGGACAGGGGCATTGCTACACCTTC. Its translation: CATSHWAVGQGHCYTF.

V and J are TRBV12-5 and TRBJ1-1, with TRBD1 identical over 8 bases. After removal of 4 bases from V and 4 bases from J, the junction contained 5 bases not matched to a gene. There are 14 residues in the CDR3. CDR1 and CDR2 from the germline V gene are LGHNT and FRNRAP. Here the CDR3 reads CASGSPDRGTEAFF. As DNA, the CDR3 is TGTGCTAGTGGTTCCCCAGACAGGGGCACTGAAGCTTTCTTT.

The gene calls are TRBV19 and TRBJ2-1; TRBD2 agrees at 9 bases. The CDR3 extends over 15 amino acids. The V segment lost 4 bases and the J segment 5 bases; nucleotides outside the gene matches: 6. Germline CDR1 and CDR2: LNHDA and SQIVND (reference sequence). CDR3 nucleotides: TGTGCCAGTAGTACGGTAGCGGGGGACAACAATGAGCAGTTCTTC. Amino acids: CASSTVAGDNNEQFF.

The chain combines TRBV28 with TRBJ2-7; no reliable D call. With 10 bases removed from V and 2 bases from J, the gap between germline ends came to 15 bases. The CDR3 has 13 residues. Per germline, CDR1 MDHEN and CDR2 SYDVKM. CDR3: CATLDGAPYEQYF. CDR3 DNA: TGTGCCACCCTCGATGGAGCCCCCTACGAGCAGTACTTC. The full variable domain, its missing parts supplied by reference TRBV28 and TRBJ2-7, is DVKVTQSSRYLVKRTGEKVFLECVQDMDHENMFWYRQDPGLGLRLIYFSYDVKMKEKGDIPEGYSVSREKKERFSLILESASTNQTSMYLCATLDGAPYEQYFGPGTRLTVT.

The gene calls are TRBV9 and TRBJ2-7; no firm D call. Germline CDR1 SGDLS, CDR2 YYNGEE. Deletions cut 0 bases from V and 2 bases from J, with 6 bases between. The CDR3 covers 13 residues. CDR3 sequence reads: CASSVDGTYEQYF. For the CDR3, the DNA is TGTGCCAGCAGCGTAGACGGTACCTACGAGCAGTACTTC.

This sequence joins TRBV7-2 and TRBJ2-5; D is perhaps TRBD2 (5 bases). Germline lookup yields CDR1 SGHTA and CDR2 FQGNSA. Trimming stripped 1 base from V and 5 bases from J, with 11 bases between. The CDR3 has 14 residues. As DNA, the CDR3 is TGTGCCAGCAGCTTAGTGGCTAGCTTGGAGACCCAGTACTTC. Amino acids: CASSLVASLETQYF.

The chain recombines TRBV7-8 with TRBJ2-7; 8 bases agree with TRBD2. V lost 5 bases and J lost 2; bases outside the gene matches: 8. This CDR3 spans 15 amino acids. Germline CDR1 is SGHVS and CDR2 is FQNEAQ. CDR3 DNA: TGTGCCAGCAGCCCAACCGGGACTAGACCCTACGAGCAGTACTTC. Amino acids: CASSPTGTRPYEQYF.

This clone appeared once. The J gene is TRBJ2-5, the V gene TRBV6-5; unclear D gene. Trimming stripped 2 bases from V and 1 base from J, with 11 bases between. The CDR3 is 15 amino acids. Germline V gene sequence: CDR1 MNHEY, CDR2 SVGAGI. The CDR3 coding sequence is TGTGCCAGCAGTTACACCGTCGAACTCCAAGAGACCCAGTACTTC. Its protein product is CASSYTVELQETQYF.

CDR3 DNA sequence: TGCGCCAGCAGCCCCCTTGGAGGCGGAACCGGGGAGCTGTTTTTT. Translation: CASSPLGGGTGELFF. The chain links TRBV5-1 to TRBJ2-2, with D possibly matching TRBD2 (5 bases). CDR1 and CDR2 from the germline V gene are SGHRS and YFSETQ. Trimming stripped 4 bases from V and 5 bases from J, with 15 bases between. The CDR3 runs 15 residues. Combining the CDR3 with reference TRBV5-1 and TRBJ2-2 gives the whole variable domain KAGVTQTPRYLIKTRGQQVTLSCSPISGHRSVSWYQQTPGQGLQFLFEYFSETQRNKGNFPGRFSGRQFSNSRSEMNVSTLELGDSALYLCASSPLGGGTGELFFGEGSRLTVL.

This clone occurred once. This chain uses TRBV4-1 with TRBJ2-1; D not certain. Per the germline V gene, CDR1 is MGHRA and CDR2 is YSYEKL. Trimming removed 2 bases from V and 4 bases from J, with 6 bases in between. The CDR3 runs 13 residues. The CDR3 loop is CASSQPGYNEQFF. CDR3 coding DNA: TGCGCCAGCAGCCAACCTGGATACAATGAGCAGTTCTTC.

This chain joins TRBV5-4 and TRBJ2-3, with D possibly being TRBD2 (6 bases). Germline V gives CDR1 SGHNT, CDR2 YYREEE (reference sequence). The CDR3 loop spans 17 amino acids. Trimming stripped 4 bases from V and 3 bases from J, with 21 bases between. CDR3 sequence: CASSPGTSRVLTDTQYF. The CDR3, as DNA: TGTGCCAGCAGCCCGGGGACTTCGCGGGTCCTAACAGATACGCAGTATTTT.

The gene calls are TRBV28 and TRBJ2-7, with D perhaps TRBD2 (6 bases). The CDR3 has 14 residues. V dropped 7 bases and J dropped 0 bases, with 13 bases sitting between them. Germline CDR1 reads MDHEN; CDR2 reads SYDVKM. The DNA of the CDR3 is TGTGCCAGCAACCCCTGGGGACTCTCCTACGAGCAGTACTTC. Amino acids: CASNPWGLSYEQYF. Filled out from reference TRBV28 and TRBJ2-7, the complete variable domain reads DVKVTQSSRYLVKRTGEKVFLECVQDMDHENMFWYRQDPGLGLRLIYFSYDVKMKEKGDIPEGYSVSREKKERFSLILESASTNQTSMYLCASNPWGLSYEQYFGPGTRLTVT.

The chain carries TRBV18 and TRBJ1-2, with D possibly TRBD1 on 5 matching bases. The CDR3 sequence is 13 residues long. The germline V gene has CDR1 KGHSH and CDR2 LQKENI. The germline V and J ends were trimmed by 4 bases and 7 bases, with 13 bases remaining between them. The CDR3 reads CASSLGDMVGYTF. CDR3 nucleotide sequence: TGTGCCAGCTCACTGGGGGATATGGTTGGCTACACCTTC.

The V gene is TRBV27, the J gene TRBJ1-1; tentative D call: TRBD1 (5 bases). The CDR3 spans 17 residues. V lost 6 bases and J lost 0, with 20 bases in between. The V gene's germline CDR1 is MNHEY and CDR2 SMNVEV (reference sequence). The CDR3 is CASSRPTGSGMNTEAFF. The CDR3 region has the DNA TGTGCCAGCAGCCGTCCCACAGGTAGCGGAATGAACACTGAAGCTTTCTTT.

The J gene is TRBJ2-1, the V gene TRBV5-1; 12 nucleotides match TRBD2. The V and J ends lost 0 bases and 7 bases, in that order; junction bases with no gene match: 2. Germline values: CDR1 SGHRS, CDR2 YFSETQ. CDR3 length: 15 residues. This chain's CDR3 is CASSLGTSGINEQFF. The CDR3 DNA reads TGCGCCAGCAGCTTGGGGACTAGCGGGATTAATGAGCAGTTCTTC.

The V gene is TRBV6-5, the J gene TRBJ2-5; 8 bases are shared with TRBD2. This CDR3 has 15 amino acids. The germline CDR1 and CDR2 sequences are MNHEY and SVGAGI. Trimming removed 8 bases from V and 2 bases from J; junction bases left unmatched: 10. This CDR3 reads CASSFGGAEQETQYF. For the CDR3, the DNA is TGTGCCAGCTCGTTCGGGGGGGCCGAGCAAGAGACCCAGTACTTC.

Only one count was recorded for this clone. The chain joins TRBV19 to TRBJ2-2, with TRBD1 matching over 10 bases. This CDR3 has 15 amino acids. Germline CDR1 and CDR2: LNHDA and SQIVND (reference sequence). V shed 4 bases, J shed 4 bases, and the junction held 3 bases outside the gene matches. DNA of the CDR3: TGTGCCAGTAGTACCGGGACAGGGGCCACCGGGGAGCTGTTTTTT. The encoded protein is CASSTGTGATGELFF.

This clone is a singleton in its sample. The V and J genes are TRBV29-1 and TRBJ1-5; D call uncertain. V gave up 3 bases and J gave up 7 bases, with 13 bases separating them. Germline lookup yields CDR1 SQVTM and CDR2 ANQGSEA. The CDR3 has 13 amino acids. The DNA for the CDR3 is TGCAGCGTTGACACGGGATTCGGGCAGCCCCAGCATTTT. It yields the protein CSVDTGFGQPQHF.

The V gene is TRBV11-2, the J gene TRBJ1-2; 8 bases align to TRBD1. The CDR3 has 16 residues. After removal of 5 bases from V and 5 bases from J, the junction contained 13 bases not matched to a gene. Germline values: CDR1 SGHAT, CDR2 FQNNGV. CDR3 nucleotide sequence: TGTGCCAGCAGCGAGACTGGACAGGGACAAATTTATGGCTACACCTTC. Translated, it gives CASSETGQGQIYGYTF. Using reference TRBV11-2 and TRBJ1-2 for the parts outside the CDR3, the full variable domain is EAGVAQSPRYKIIEKRQSVAFWCNPISGHATLYWYQQILGQGPKLLIQFQNNGVVDDSQLPKDRFSAERLKGVDSTLKIQPAKLEDSAVYLCASSETGQGQIYGYTFGSGTRLTVV.

CDR3 coding DNA: TGTGCCAGCAGCTCCCGGGTGGACAGGGGAGGAGAAAAACTGTTTTTT. This encodes CASSSRVDRGGEKLFF. The gene calls are TRBV7-9 and TRBJ1-4; 9 bases match TRBD1. Unmatched junction bases numbered 11, after V lost 4 bases and J lost 8 bases. CDR3 length equals 16 residues. Per germline, CDR1 SEHNR and CDR2 FQNEAQ (reference sequence).

The chain links TRBV18 to TRBJ1-4; D not resolved. Germline loops: CDR1 KGHSH, CDR2 LQKENI. V shed 3 bases and J shed 0 bases, with 5 bases lying between them. The CDR3 is 14 amino acids. The CDR3 loop is CASSPPATNEKLFF. The CDR3 nucleotides read TGTGCCAGCTCACCTCCAGCAACTAATGAAAAACTGTTTTTT.

The rearrangement joins TRBV28 to TRBJ2-7; possibly TRBD2 for D (5 bases). Germline assignment: CDR1 MDHEN and CDR2 SYDVKM. V dropped 5 bases and J dropped 4 bases, with 18 bases sitting between them. This CDR3 region has 15 residues. CDR3 DNA: TGTGCCAGCAGTGCCAGGACTCGGGTAGAGTACGAGCAGTACTTC. Translated: CASSARTRVEYEQYF.

The V call is TRBV5-6, the J call TRBJ1-5; perhaps TRBD1 as D (5 bases). Germline-derived CDR1 and CDR2 are SGHDT and YYEEEE. Trimming removed 4 bases from V and 3 bases from J, with 17 bases in between. This CDR3 region has 16 residues. Here the CDR3 reads CASSESPGGYNQPQHF. In DNA, the CDR3 is TGTGCCAGCAGCGAAAGTCCGGGGGGGTACAATCAGCCCCAGCATTTT. Variable domain in full (rest from reference TRBV5-6 and TRBJ1-5): DAGVTQSPTHLIKTRGQQVTLRCSPKSGHDTVSWYQQALGQGPQFIFQYYEEEERQRGNFPDRFSGHQFPNYSSELNVNALLLGDSALYLCASSESPGGYNQPQHFGDGTRLSIL.